The clone carrying this TCR beta chain showed up just a few times. RNA, once extracted, was reverse transcribed into cDNA for use as the sequencing template. The assay was immunoSEQ multiplex PCR, and TCRdb's table has in-frame clones only and misses some. The table has approximately 140,000 clones, roughly 50% seen once; the top ten hold about 6.4%. The CDR3 runs to 13 residues. Germline V gene lookup returns CDR1 MDHEN and CDR2 SYDVKM. The V end was cut by 6 bases, the J end by 3 bases, with 11 bases between. The record originates from a study of CD8+ T cells in alopecia areata. The chain uses TRBV28 and TRBJ1-1; tentatively, D is TRBD1 (6 bases). The source material was CD4+ T cells sorted from blood. The clonotype was recovered from a human donor with alopecia areata. Here the CDR3 DNA reads TGTGCCAGCAGCTATACAGGGTACACTGAAGCTTTCTTT. Protein product: CASSYTGYTEAFF.